These 32 T cell receptor beta chains were all obtained from the same sample, sequenced in a study of memory CD4+ T cells and cytomegalovirus serostatus (dated by TCRdb to about 2019). A FACSAria II was used to sort memory CD4+ T cells, defined as single viable CD3+CD4+CD8-CD45RO+ cells. Receptor amplification or capture employed the immunoSEQ multiplex PCR assay. TCRdb carries this immuneACCESS record with in-frame sequences only. Its versions omit some clonotypes, under half of them owing to an unresolved V gene in the studies checked, with the rest unexplained. The sample has some 52,000 clones on record, more than 70% of them singletons. The ten largest make up under 1.5% of the sample. The source material was memory CD4+ T cells from blood. The receptor set was obtained from an adult in good health and CMV-seropositive.

V gene TRBV6-5 combines with J gene TRBJ1-1; D not certain. This CDR3 region has 13 residues. Between the trimmed V and J ends, which lost 7 bases and 0 bases, there was a span of 9 bases. The germline gives CDR1 MNHEY, CDR2 SVGAGI. The DNA of the CDR3 is TGTGCCAGCAAACGGACCATGAACACTGAAGCTTTCTTT. The encoded protein is CASKRTMNTEAFF.

The rearrangement joins TRBV6-5 to TRBJ2-7; 13 bases are shared with TRBD2. The ends lost 5 bases at V and 7 bases at J; junction bases unmatched: 8. This CDR3 spans 15 amino acids. CDR1 MNHEY and CDR2 SVGAGI come from the germline V gene. The CDR3 coding sequence is TGTGCCAGCAGTCTTACCGGGACTAGCGGGAAAGAGCAGTACTTC. It codes for CASSLTGTSGKEQYF.

V usage is TRBV7-9 and J usage is TRBJ2-7, with 8 bases lining up with TRBD2. Germline CDR1 SEHNR, CDR2 FQNEAQ (reference sequence). The CDR3 extends over 17 amino acids. Trimming cost V 0 bases and J 0 bases; bases outside gene matches: 7. The CDR3 coding sequence is TGTGCCAGCAGCTTAGCCGCCGGGGGGGTCCGCTCCTACGAGCAGTACTTC. Its protein product is CASSLAAGGVRSYEQYF.

The J gene is TRBJ1-2, the V gene TRBV9; no reliable D call. The CDR3 contains 12 residues. CDR1 and CDR2 (germline): SGDLS, YYNGEE. Trimming stripped 4 bases from V and 4 bases from J, with 8 bases between. This chain's CDR3 is CASSLDVYGYTF. The CDR3 nucleotides are TGTGCCAGCAGCCTAGACGTCTATGGCTACACCTTC.

The gene calls are TRBV28 and TRBJ2-1, with TRBD1 matching 10 bases. After removal of 4 bases from V and 0 bases from J, the junction contained 12 bases not matched to a gene. The V gene's germline CDR1 is MDHEN and CDR2 SYDVKM. The CDR3 runs 19 residues. The CDR3 loop reads CASSSWTGGDLSSYNEQFF. The CDR3 DNA sequence: TGTGCCAGCAGTTCCTGGACAGGGGGGGACTTGAGCTCCTACAATGAGCAGTTCTTC.

The chain carries TRBV29-1 and TRBJ2-1, with TRBD2 as a possible D gene (7 bases). V dropped 8 bases and J dropped 8 bases, with 19 bases sitting between them. The CDR3 covers 13 residues. CDR1 is SQVTM and CDR2 is ANQGSEA in the germline V gene. The CDR3 spells CSLKEGGDDEQFF. As DNA, the CDR3 is TGCAGCTTGAAGGAAGGGGGGGATGATGAGCAGTTCTTC.

The chain carries TRBV6-5 and TRBJ1-1, with TRBD1 matching over 10 bases. The CDR3 length is 15 residues. CDR1 is MNHEY, CDR2 SVGAGI, per germline. The trim removed 4 bases at V and 5 bases at J, leaving 7 bases unmatched. CDR3 coding DNA: TGTGCCAGCAGTTTAGGGGACAGGGGCGGGACTGAAGCTTTCTTT. Translating gives CASSLGDRGGTEAFF.

Only a few counts were recorded for this clone. The rearrangement uses TRBV5-1 and TRBJ1-2; perhaps TRBD1 as D (5 bases). Germline V gives CDR1 SGHRS, CDR2 YFSETQ. V shed 4 bases and J shed 5 bases, with 12 bases lying between them. This CDR3 region has 13 residues. CDR3 in DNA: TGCGCCAGCAGCCCCGAGGGGCGGTATGGCTACACCTTC. Translated, it gives CASSPEGRYGYTF.

This chain links TRBV6-1 with TRBJ2-7; a possible D gene is TRBD2 (6 bases). The germline V and J ends were trimmed by 5 bases and 2 bases, with 10 bases remaining between them. Germline V gives CDR1 MNHNS, CDR2 SASEGT. The CDR3 runs 13 residues. CDR3 coding DNA: TGTGCCAGCAGTAGGGGCGGGACCTACGAGCAGTACTTC. Its protein is CASSRGGTYEQYF.

The rearrangement links TRBV28 to TRBJ1-2; no definite D call. The ends were cut back, 3 bases at V and 0 bases at J, with 14 bases in the middle. Germline V gene lookup returns CDR1 MDHEN and CDR2 SYDVKM. The CDR3 has 16 residues. The CDR3 DNA sequence: TGTGCCAGCAGTTTCAAGGAATGGGGAGCTAACTATGGCTACACCTTC. This gives the protein CASSFKEWGANYGYTF.

The V and J genes are TRBV6-7 and TRBJ1-5, with D hard to call. TRBV6-7 is designated an ORF whose function remains uncertain. Trimming pared 6 bases from V and 9 bases from J, leaving 27 bases between. The CDR3 runs to 17 residues. In DNA form, the CDR3 reads TGTGCCAGCAGCATTACTTCCCAGATCGATTTTAATTGGCCCCAGCATTTT. This gives the protein CASSITSQIDFNWPQHF.

The rearrangement uses TRBV6-1 and TRBJ2-7; no definite D call. The CDR3 runs to 15 residues. V gave up 1 base and J gave up 1 base, with 11 bases separating them. The germline V gene encodes CDR1 MNHNS and CDR2 SASEGT. The CDR3 nucleotides read TGTGCCAGCAGTGAAGACAATCGAAGATCCTACGAGCAGTACTTC. It codes for CASSEDNRRSYEQYF.

The chain links TRBV5-1 to TRBJ1-4; D not certain. This CDR3 is 15 amino acids long. Trimming left V 7 bases short and J 0 bases short, with 13 bases between. Per germline, CDR1 SGHRS and CDR2 YFSETQ. In DNA, the CDR3 is TGCGCCAGCCGCGCAACAGCTGCAACTAATGAAAAACTGTTTTTT. Translation gives CASRATAATNEKLFF.

The CDR3 region is CASSAWTGGGEQFF. The CDR3 nucleotides read TGTGCCAGCAGTGCTTGGACAGGTGGGGGTGAGCAGTTCTTC. The chain couples TRBV6-1 to TRBJ2-1; 7 bases line up with TRBD1. CDR1 is MNHNS and CDR2 is SASEGT in the germline V gene. The CDR3 is made up of 14 amino acids. V lost 4 bases to trimming and J lost 9 bases; unmatched junction nucleotides: 9.

This clone was seen more than once but under ten times. This rearrangement joins TRBV29-1 to TRBJ2-7; D might be TRBD2 (6 bases). The CDR3 is 12 residues long. The germline V gene encodes CDR1 SQVTM and CDR2 ANQGSEA. V gave up 4 bases and J gave up 3 bases, with 10 bases separating them. The CDR3, as DNA: TGCAGCGTTGGTTCTAGCGACTACGAGCAGTACTTC. Protein product: CSVGSSDYEQYF.

This clone came up once. The chain joins TRBV6-5 to TRBJ1-2; maybe TRBD1 (5 bases). Trimming took off 4 bases at V and 7 bases at J, with 19 bases between the two ends. This CDR3 is 15 amino acids long. CDR1 and CDR2 (germline): MNHEY, SVGAGI. CDR3 bases: TGTGCCAGCAGTTCCAGCCGGGACGGGGCCAGTGGCTACACCTTC. Protein sequence: CASSSSRDGASGYTF.

The chain is built from TRBV27 and TRBJ1-1; unclear D gene. V dropped 2 bases and J dropped 2 bases, with 6 bases sitting between them. The germline gives CDR1 MNHEY, CDR2 SMNVEV (reference sequence). The CDR3 has 13 residues. CDR3 sequence reads: CASSLKGNTEAFF. Written as DNA, the CDR3 is TGTGCCAGCAGTTTAAAGGGTAACACTGAAGCTTTCTTT.

The V call is TRBV12-5, the J call TRBJ1-1, with 8 bases identical to TRBD1. V shed 4 bases, J shed 11 bases, and the junction held 6 bases outside the gene matches. Germline-derived CDR1 and CDR2 are LGHNT and FRNRAP. This CDR3 has 12 amino acids. The CDR3: CASGSRTGRAFF. The CDR3 nucleotides are TGTGCTAGTGGTTCAAGGACAGGGAGGGCTTTCTTT.

V usage is TRBV11-1 and J usage is TRBJ2-3; D remains unclear. With 7 bases removed from V and 5 bases from J, the gap between germline ends came to 10 bases. Germline V gives CDR1 SGHAT, CDR2 FQDESV (reference sequence). The CDR3 totals 12 residues. DNA for the CDR3: TGTGCCAGCACTCTCACGGGAGATACGCAGTATTTT. It translates to CASTLTGDTQYF. The full variable domain, with the rest looked up from reference TRBV11-1 and TRBJ2-3, is EAEVAQSPRYKITEKSQAVAFWCDPISGHATLYWYRQILGQGPELLVQFQDESVVDDSQLPKDRFSAERLKGVDSTLKIQPAELGDSAMYLCASTLTGDTQYFGPGTRLTVL.

The rearrangement links TRBV6-1 to TRBJ2-7; D is unresolved. Germline-derived CDR1 and CDR2 are MNHNS and SASEGT. Trimming stripped 6 bases from V and 3 bases from J, with 15 bases between. The CDR3 has 14 amino acids. CDR3: CASSLPSMSYEQYF. In DNA form, the CDR3 reads TGTGCCAGCAGCCTCCCCTCTATGAGCTACGAGCAGTACTTC.

The chain employs TRBV5-5 and TRBJ1-1; 7 bases line up with TRBD1. CDR1 SGHKS and CDR2 YYEKEE come from the germline V gene (reference sequence). Trimming took 4 bases from V and 4 from J; bases not matched to a gene: 10. This CDR3 spans 15 amino acids. The CDR3 DNA is TGTGCCAGCAGCCTATCAGGGGGACGGGGCACTGAAGCTTTCTTT. Amino acid sequence: CASSLSGGRGTEAFF.

The chain has TRBV10-2 and TRBJ1-5; 9 bases align to TRBD1. The CDR3 length is 13 residues. V lost 6 bases and J lost 7; bases outside the gene matches: 4. From germline, CDR1 is WSHSY and CDR2 SAAADI. For the CDR3, the DNA is TGCGCCAGCAGCCGGGACAGGGAACAGCCCCAGCATTTT. Its translation is CASSRDREQPQHF.

The chain employs TRBV30 and TRBJ1-3, with TRBD1 as a possible D gene (5 bases). Germline V gives CDR1 GTSNPN, CDR2 SVGIG (reference sequence). The CDR3 totals 13 residues. V was shortened by 4 bases and J by 3 bases, with 10 bases between the two germline ends. As DNA, the CDR3 is TGTGCCTGGACCCGGGGGAGTGGAAACACCATATATTTT. Translation gives CAWTRGSGNTIYF.

The genes are TRBV29-1 and TRBJ2-5, with 7 bases fitting TRBD2. This CDR3 comprises 12 residues. Looked up from germline, CDR1 is SQVTM and CDR2 is ANQGSEA. V lost 6 bases and J lost 0; bases outside the gene matches: 1. DNA of the CDR3: TGCAGCGTGGGGACTAACCAAGAGACCCAGTACTTC. Residues: CSVGTNQETQYF.

The chain has TRBV6-5 and TRBJ1-1; 7 bases align to TRBD1. CDR3 length equals 14 residues. Germline V gene lookup returns CDR1 MNHEY and CDR2 SVGAGI. The V gene end was trimmed by 7 bases and the J gene end by 8 bases; junction bases not matched to a gene: 13. CDR3 sequence (DNA): TGTGCCAGCACCATGGACAGGTCACGAGGGGAAGCTTTCTTT. It encodes CASTMDRSRGEAFF.

The table lists this clone with a few counts. V gene TRBV30 combines with J gene TRBJ1-6; the D is unclear. Germline CDR1 GTSNPN, CDR2 SVGIG (reference sequence). This CDR3 has 15 residues. V was shortened by 1 base and J by 0 bases, with 7 bases between the two germline ends. The CDR3 sequence: CAWSGLSSYNSPLHF. CDR3 DNA sequence: TGTGCCTGGAGTGGTTTAAGCTCCTATAATTCACCCCTCCACTTT.

This rearrangement joins TRBV19 to TRBJ2-7; possibly TRBD2 for D (6 bases). Germline-derived CDR1 and CDR2 are LNHDA and SQIVND (reference sequence). The CDR3 is 13 amino acids. Trimming pared 3 bases from V and 5 bases from J, leaving 11 bases between. Here the CDR3 DNA reads TGTGCCAGTAGTATCGGGGGAGGCGACGAGCAGTACTTC. Translation: CASSIGGGDEQYF.

The V and J genes are TRBV28 and TRBJ1-5; a possible D gene is TRBD1 (6 bases). Per the germline V gene, CDR1 is MDHEN and CDR2 is SYDVKM. This CDR3 has 15 amino acids. V lost 6 bases, J lost 2 bases, and 14 bases lay in between. The CDR3 reads CASSPQGPGNQPQHF. CDR3 in DNA: TGTGCCAGCAGCCCCCAGGGGCCGGGCAATCAGCCCCAGCATTTT. The variable domain in full, with the rest retrieved from reference TRBV28 and TRBJ1-5, is DVKVTQSSRYLVKRTGEKVFLECVQDMDHENMFWYRQDPGLGLRLIYFSYDVKMKEKGDIPEGYSVSREKKERFSLILESASTNQTSMYLCASSPQGPGNQPQHFGDGTRLSIL.

The rearrangement links TRBV4-2 to TRBJ2-1, with 12 bases lining up with TRBD2. The CDR3 loop spans 14 amino acids. In germline, CDR1 is LGHNA, CDR2 YNFKEQ. Trimming took 1 base from V and 10 from J; bases not matched to a gene: 2. The chain's CDR3 is CASSQGTSGTEQFF. In DNA form, the CDR3 reads TGTGCCAGCAGCCAAGGGACTAGCGGGACGGAGCAGTTCTTC.

The rearrangement joins TRBV30 to TRBJ2-7, with TRBD1 identical over 7 bases. The trim removed 3 bases at V and 6 bases at J, leaving 14 bases unmatched. Germline V gene sequence: CDR1 GTSNPN, CDR2 SVGIG (reference sequence). The CDR3 consists of 15 residues. The CDR3 nucleotides read TGTGCCTGGAGCAGAGGGACAGCGCGAGCCTCCGAGCAGTACTTC. Translation gives CAWSRGTARASEQYF.

V and J are TRBV18 and TRBJ1-1; D is uncertain. The length of the CDR3 is 13 residues. Germline CDR1 KGHSH, CDR2 LQKENI. With 0 bases removed from V and 11 bases from J, the gap between germline ends came to 13 bases. CDR3 region: CASSPPGSGSAFF. For the CDR3, the DNA is TGTGCCAGCTCACCACCAGGGTCGGGGTCCGCTTTCTTT.

The CDR3 bases are TGTGCCAGCAGCACCGGACAGGGTTTTTTGGGACCTAACACCGGGGAGCTGTTTTTT. This gives the protein CASSTGQGFLGPNTGELFF. The chain carries TRBV7-9 and TRBJ2-2; 8 bases match TRBD1. V was clipped by 5 bases and J by 2 bases; unmatched bases: 16. Germline V gives CDR1 SEHNR, CDR2 FQNEAQ (reference sequence). The CDR3 has 19 amino acids.